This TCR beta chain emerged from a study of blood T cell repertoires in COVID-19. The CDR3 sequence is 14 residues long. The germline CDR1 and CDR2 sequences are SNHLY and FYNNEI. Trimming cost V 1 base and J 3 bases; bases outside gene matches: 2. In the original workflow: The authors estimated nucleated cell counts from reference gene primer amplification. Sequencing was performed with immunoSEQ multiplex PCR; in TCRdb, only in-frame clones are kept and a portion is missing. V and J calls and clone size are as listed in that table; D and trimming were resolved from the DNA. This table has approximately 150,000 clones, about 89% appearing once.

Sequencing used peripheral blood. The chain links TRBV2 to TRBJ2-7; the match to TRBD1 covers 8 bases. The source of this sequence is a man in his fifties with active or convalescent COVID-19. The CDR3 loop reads CASSEGGQGYEQYF. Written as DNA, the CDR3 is TGTGCCAGCAGTGAAGGTGGACAGGGCTACGAGCAGTACTTC.